Here is one TCR beta chain with its context. The antigen is unknown. This sample stems from a study of cytomegalovirus exposure and HLA in healthy donors. Whole-study results and caveats: One variant, a missense change in DCLRE1C, was linked in a later analysis to TCR beta V- and J-gene trimming. At a 0.05 false discovery rate, a later analysis found 18,000 or so TCR beta sequences to be associated with HLA alleles. Accounts indicate the classifier identified cytomegalovirus status with strong specificity and sensitivity. Donor immune exposure was known only as CMV serostatus.

The CDR3 runs to 16 residues. Trimming cost V 1 base and J 7 bases, with 16 bases left between them. Per germline, CDR1 MNHNS and CDR2 SASEGT. Primers for the PCR totalled 60 Vbeta and 13 Jbeta. TCRdb's copy holds only in-frame clones and misses some; the assay was immunoSEQ multiplex PCR. Among about 77,000 clones, roughly 75% were seen once, and the ten largest hold less than 8%. This chain links TRBV6-1 with TRBJ1-4; D may be TRBD1 (5 bases). Sequencing input: PBMCs. This TCR derives from a woman between 35 and 50 years old in good health and CMV-seronegative. The CDR3, as DNA: TGTGCCAGCAGTGAAGAGACCCTGGATGGGGCTGAAAAACTGTTTTTT. Translating it yields CASSEETLDGAEKLFF.